This T cell receptor (beta chain) comes out of a study of blood T cell repertoires in COVID-19. Study-wide background: The United States, Italy and Spain supplied acute and convalescent COVID-19 samples.

The repertoire was sequenced with immunoSEQ multiplex PCR; TCRdb's copy has only in-frame clones and lacks some. The table has about 200,000 clones, about 82% seen once. Participants' reported clinical history set cohort assignment. Trimming left V 3 bases short and J 0 bases short, with 6 bases between. The length of the CDR3 is 14 residues. Germline V gene data show CDR1 as LNHDA and CDR2 as SQIVND (reference sequence). This TCR came from a man aged 35-49 years with acute COVID-19. Sequencing used PBMCs or T cells enriched from blood (not recorded which). This chain joins TRBV19 and TRBJ1-5, with D possibly matching TRBD1 (5 bases). CDR3 DNA: TGTGCCAGTAGTATTACAGGTAGCAATCAGCCCCAGCATTTT. Its protein is CASSITGSNQPQHF.